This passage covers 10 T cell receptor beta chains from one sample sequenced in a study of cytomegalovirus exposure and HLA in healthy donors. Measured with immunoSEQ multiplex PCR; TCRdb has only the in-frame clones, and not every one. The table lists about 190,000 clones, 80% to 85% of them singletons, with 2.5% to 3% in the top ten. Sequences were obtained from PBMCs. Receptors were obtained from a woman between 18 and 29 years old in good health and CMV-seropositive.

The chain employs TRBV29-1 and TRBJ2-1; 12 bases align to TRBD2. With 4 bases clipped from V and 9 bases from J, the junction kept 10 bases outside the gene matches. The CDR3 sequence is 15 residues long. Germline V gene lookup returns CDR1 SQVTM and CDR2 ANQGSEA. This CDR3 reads CSVAPPGLAGTEQFF. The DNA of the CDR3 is TGCAGCGTTGCACCTCCGGGACTAGCGGGTACTGAGCAGTTCTTC.

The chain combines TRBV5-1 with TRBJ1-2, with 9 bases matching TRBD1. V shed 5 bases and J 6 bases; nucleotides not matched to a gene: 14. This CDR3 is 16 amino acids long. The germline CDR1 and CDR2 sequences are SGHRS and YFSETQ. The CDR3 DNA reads TGCGCCAGCAGTCCTGACTTGAACAGGGGGCGGGATGGCTACACCTTC. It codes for CASSPDLNRGRDGYTF.

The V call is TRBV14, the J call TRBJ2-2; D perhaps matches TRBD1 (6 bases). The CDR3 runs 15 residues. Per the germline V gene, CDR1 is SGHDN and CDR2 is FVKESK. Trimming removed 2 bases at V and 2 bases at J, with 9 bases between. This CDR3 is CASSQQGRNTGELFF. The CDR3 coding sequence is TGTGCCAGCAGCCAACAGGGGCGAAACACCGGGGAGCTGTTTTTT.

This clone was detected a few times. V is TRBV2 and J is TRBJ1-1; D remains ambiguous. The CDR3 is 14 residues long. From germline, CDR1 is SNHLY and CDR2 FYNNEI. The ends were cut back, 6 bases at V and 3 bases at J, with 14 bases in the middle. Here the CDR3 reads CASRGLQTYTEAFF. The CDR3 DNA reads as TGTGCCAGCAGGGGTTTACAGACCTACACTGAAGCTTTCTTT.

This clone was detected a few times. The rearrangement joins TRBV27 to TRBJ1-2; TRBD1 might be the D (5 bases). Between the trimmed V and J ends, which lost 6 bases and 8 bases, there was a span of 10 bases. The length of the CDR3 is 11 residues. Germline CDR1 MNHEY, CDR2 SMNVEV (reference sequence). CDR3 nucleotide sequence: TGTGCCAGCAGGGGGGGTAGAGGCTACACCTTC. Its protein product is CASRGGRGYTF.

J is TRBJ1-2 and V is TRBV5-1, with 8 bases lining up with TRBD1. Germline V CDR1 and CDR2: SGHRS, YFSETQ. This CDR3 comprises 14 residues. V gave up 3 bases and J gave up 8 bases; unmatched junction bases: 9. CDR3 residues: CASSSPGQGGGYTF. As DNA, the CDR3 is TGCGCCAGCAGCTCACCCGGACAGGGCGGAGGCTACACCTTC.

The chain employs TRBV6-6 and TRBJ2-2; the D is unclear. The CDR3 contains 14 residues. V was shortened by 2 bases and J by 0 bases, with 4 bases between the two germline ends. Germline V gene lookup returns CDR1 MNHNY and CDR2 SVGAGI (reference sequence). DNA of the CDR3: TGTGCCAGCAGTTACCGGGCGAACACCGGGGAGCTGTTTTTT. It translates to CASSYRANTGELFF.

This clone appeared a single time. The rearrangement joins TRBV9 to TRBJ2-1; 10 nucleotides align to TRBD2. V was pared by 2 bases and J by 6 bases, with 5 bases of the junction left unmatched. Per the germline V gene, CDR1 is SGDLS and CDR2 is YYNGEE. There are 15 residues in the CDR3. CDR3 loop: CASSVSSGGINEQFF. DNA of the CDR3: TGTGCCAGCAGCGTCTCTAGCGGGGGCATCAATGAGCAGTTCTTC.

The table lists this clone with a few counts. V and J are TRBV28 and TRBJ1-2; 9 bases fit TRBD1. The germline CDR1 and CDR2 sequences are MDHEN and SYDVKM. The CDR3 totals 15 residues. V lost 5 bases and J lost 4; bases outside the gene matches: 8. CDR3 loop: CASSAGQGVVYGYTF. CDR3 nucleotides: TGTGCCAGCAGTGCGGGACAGGGTGTTGTCTATGGCTACACCTTC.

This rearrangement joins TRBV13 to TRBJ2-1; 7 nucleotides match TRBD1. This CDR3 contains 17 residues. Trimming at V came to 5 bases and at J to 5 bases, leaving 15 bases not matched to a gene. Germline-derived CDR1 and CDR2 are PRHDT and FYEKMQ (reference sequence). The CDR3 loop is CASSMDRQGPRDNEQFF. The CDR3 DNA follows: TGTGCCAGCAGCATGGACCGACAGGGCCCTAGGGACAATGAGCAGTTCTTC.